This is a list of T cell receptor beta chains from one sample in a study of cytomegalovirus exposure and HLA in healthy donors. Here immunoSEQ multiplex PCR was the method, and the copy in TCRdb shows in-frame clones only, minus some. The sample lists under 400,000 clones; more than 80% were seen once. The sample comprised PBMCs. These receptors came from a woman between 18 and 29 years old in good health and CMV-seronegative. Both conserved end residues are part of each CDR3. A D gene is named only where the DNA matches it firmly. Size tells how often a clone was seen (once, few, many) or the class of an expanded clone, and some rows leave it out.

CASRTSGETQYF | TGTGCCAGCAGGACTAGCGGGGAGACCCAGTACTTC | TRBD2 | TRBJ2-5 | TRBV2 | NA
CASSPNDRPIRPQHF | TGTGCCAGCAGCCCCAATGACAGACCGATCAGGCCCCAGCATTTT | NA | TRBJ1-5 | TRBV28 | NA
CASSARAATNEKLFF | TGTGCCAGCAGTGCCAGGGCTGCAACTAATGAAAAACTGTTTTTT | NA | TRBJ1-4 | TRBV6-1 | NA
CASSVTSGRFETQYF | TGTGCCAGCAGCGTCACTAGCGGGAGGTTTGAGACCCAGTACTTC | TRBD2 | TRBJ2-5 | TRBV9 | NA
CASSYSPDRVNGYTF | TGTGCCAGCAGTTACTCTCCGGACAGGGTTAATGGCTACACCTTC | TRBD1 | TRBJ1-2 | TRBV6-5 | NA
CASSSSPLYYEQYF | TGTGCCAGTAGTTCTAGTCCTCTATACTACGAGCAGTACTTC | NA | TRBJ2-7 | TRBV19 | NA
CASSTLSGGSSYEQYF | TGTGCCAGCAGCACCCTCTCAGGGGGTAGTAGCTACGAGCAGTACTTC | TRBD1 | TRBJ2-7 | TRBV9 | NA
CAWSLSGGSTDTQYF | TGTGCCTGGAGCCTCAGCGGAGGGAGCACAGATACGCAGTATTTT | NA | TRBJ2-3 | TRBV30 | few
CATSTGQSSGNTIYF | TGTGCCACCAGCACGGGACAGAGCTCTGGAAACACCATATATTTT | TRBD1 | TRBJ1-3 | TRBV15 | NA
CASSLGRGAYNEQFF | TGTGCCAGCAGTTTAGGTCGGGGGGCCTACAATGAGCAGTTCTTC | TRBD2 | TRBJ2-1 | TRBV28 | NA
CASETSGRYNEQFF | TGTGCCAGCGAGACTAGCGGGAGATACAATGAGCAGTTCTTC | TRBD2 | TRBJ2-1 | TRBV27 | NA
CASMGGGFPYEQYF | TGTGCCAGCATGGGCGGGGGATTCCCCTACGAGCAGTACTTC | TRBD2 | TRBJ2-7 | TRBV2 | NA
CASSQGREQYF | TGTGCCAGCAGCCAGGGGAGGGAGCAGTACTTC | NA | TRBJ2-7 | TRBV4-2 | NA
CASSLVGDRSYEQYF | TGCGCCAGCAGCTTGGTGGGGGACAGATCCTACGAGCAGTACTTC | TRBD1 | TRBJ2-7 | TRBV5-1 | NA
CASSPGLTGVYGYTF | TGTGCCAGCAGCCCTGGCCTTACAGGGGTCTATGGCTACACCTTC | TRBD1 | TRBJ1-2 | TRBV5-6 | NA
CASQIQGYNSPLHF | TGTGCCAGCCAGATACAGGGTTATAATTCACCCCTCCACTTT | NA | TRBJ1-6 | TRBV14 | NA
CASSLQGGFSPLHF | TGTGCCAGCAGCTTACAAGGGGGCTTTTCACCCCTCCACTTT | TRBD1 | TRBJ1-6 | TRBV11-2 | NA
CASSYRGAGLPAEQYF | TGTGCCAGCAGCTACCGGGGGGCGGGGCTCCCAGCCGAGCAGTACTTC | NA | TRBJ2-7 | TRBV5-6 | NA
CASSLGPGLASGYEQYF | TGTGCCAGCAGCTTGGGTCCGGGACTAGCGAGCGGCTACGAGCAGTACTTC | TRBD2 | TRBJ2-7 | TRBV5-4 | NA
CASSGGLSYEQYF | TGTGCCAGCAGTGGGGGACTCAGCTACGAGCAGTACTTC | NA | TRBJ2-7 | TRBV28 | NA
CASSEGGARSPLHF | TGTGCCAGCAGTGAGGGGGGGGCGCGATCACCCCTCCACTTT | NA | TRBJ1-6 | TRBV6-1 | NA
CASSQRIQGAGETQYF | TGCGCCAGCAGCCAAAGGATACAGGGGGCTGGGGAGACCCAGTACTTC | TRBD1 | TRBJ2-5 | TRBV4-1 | NA
CASSQRVGNQPQHF | TGCGCCAGCAGCCAGAGGGTAGGCAATCAGCCCCAGCATTTT | NA | TRBJ1-5 | TRBV4-1 | NA
CAWSPLKGGFYGYTF | TGTGCCTGGAGTCCCCTCAAGGGGGGGTTCTATGGCTACACCTTC | NA | TRBJ1-2 | TRBV30 | NA
CASSPQGQDEQYF | TGTGCCAGCTCACCGCAGGGGCAAGACGAGCAGTACTTC | NA | TRBJ2-7 | TRBV18 | NA
CASSQEASGANVLTF | TGTGCCAGCAGCCAAGAAGCCTCTGGGGCCAACGTCCTGACTTTC | NA | TRBJ2-6 | TRBV4-2 | NA
CATSGIHTGLAGAWGEQYF | TGTGCCACCAGCGGAATTCACACGGGACTAGCGGGAGCTTGGGGCGAGCAGTACTTC | TRBD2 | TRBJ2-7 | TRBV15 | NA